One and the same sample provided the 28 T cell receptor beta chains below, sequenced in a study of T cell responses to AZD1222 COVID-19 vaccine (dated by TCRdb to about 2021). The time point label, read with the paper, signifies: about 28 days (+/-7) after the second vaccine dose. The method behind the library was the immunoSEQ multiplex PCR assay. Held by TCRdb, this immuneACCESS table contains in-frame sequences only and omits some clones. Under half of the omission traces to an unresolved V gene where checked; the cause of the rest is unknown. Recorded for this sample are about 150,000 clones; roughly 90% of them occurred a single time. Roughly 3% of the sample belongs to the ten largest clones. The sequencing here drew on peripheral blood, taken 28 days after the second AZD1222 dose. The receptor source for this set is an adult who received the AZD1222 COVID-19 vaccine.

This rearrangement joins TRBV6-5 to TRBJ1-5, with D possibly TRBD1 on 6 matching bases. Looked up from germline, CDR1 is MNHEY and CDR2 is SVGAGI. The V and J ends lost 4 bases and 2 bases respectively, with 6 bases between them. The CDR3 runs 13 residues. CDR3 loop: CASSSGGNQPQHF. The CDR3 DNA reads as TGTGCCAGCAGTTCAGGGGGCAATCAGCCCCAGCATTTT.

This clone was counted once. This sequence joins TRBV5-4 and TRBJ2-2; TRBD2 matches 7 bases. Trimming cost V 0 bases and J 7 bases; bases outside gene matches: 6. CDR1 SGHNT and CDR2 YYREEE come from the germline V gene (reference sequence). The CDR3 runs 15 residues. The CDR3 coding sequence is TGTGCCAGCAGCTTGGGACTAGCCCGTGACGGGGAGCTGTTTTTT. This gives the protein CASSLGLARDGELFF.

This clone was counted once. The chain has TRBV5-1 and TRBJ1-1, with 7 bases aligning to TRBD1. The CDR3 totals 13 residues. Germline CDR1 reads SGHRS; CDR2 reads YFSETQ. With 5 bases clipped from V and 4 bases from J, the junction kept 5 bases outside the gene matches. Here the CDR3 DNA reads TGCGCCAGCAGTCTGGACAGGACCACTGAAGCTTTCTTT. Amino acid sequence: CASSLDRTTEAFF.

The gene calls are TRBV6-5 and TRBJ1-1; D is uncertain. V gave up 2 bases and J gave up 1 base, with 8 bases separating them. The CDR3 runs to 14 residues. Germline V gene sequence: CDR1 MNHEY, CDR2 SVGAGI. CDR3 region: CASSYRHQNTEAFF. CDR3 DNA: TGTGCCAGCAGTTACAGGCATCAGAACACTGAAGCTTTCTTT.

The CDR3 protein is CASSAPGQGLAFF. In DNA, the CDR3 is TGTGCCAGCAGTGCCCCGGGACAGGGTTTAGCTTTCTTT. The V gene is TRBV12-3 or TRBV12-4, the J gene TRBJ1-1; 9 nucleotides agree with TRBD1. The CDR3 has 13 amino acids. V was clipped by 5 bases and J by 10 bases; unmatched bases: 8.

This clone appeared a single time. The chain employs TRBV19 and TRBJ1-1; a possible D gene is TRBD1 (6 bases). The CDR3 covers 16 residues. V dropped 5 bases and J dropped 6 bases, with 22 bases sitting between them. The germline CDR1 and CDR2 sequences are LNHDA and SQIVND (reference sequence). The CDR3 protein is CASSVQGQVQGAEAFF. CDR3 sequence (DNA): TGTGCCAGTAGTGTACAGGGTCAGGTTCAGGGCGCTGAAGCTTTCTTT. Full variable domain (missing parts from reference TRBV19 and TRBJ1-1): DGGITQSPKYLFRKEGQNVTLSCEQNLNHDAMYWYRQDPGQGLRLIYYSQIVNDFQKGDIAEGYSVSREKKESFPLTVTSAQKNPTAFYLCASSVQGQVQGAEAFFGQGTRLTVV.

The rearrangement uses TRBV29-1 and TRBJ1-2; 12 bases agree with TRBD1. This CDR3 has 15 residues. In germline, CDR1 is SQVTM, CDR2 ANQGSEA. V lost 4 bases, J lost 4 bases, and 7 bases stayed unmatched. As DNA, the CDR3 is TGCAGCGTTGTGGGGACAGGGGGCCGGATCTATGGCTACACCTTC. This encodes CSVVGTGGRIYGYTF.

J is TRBJ2-7 and V is TRBV11-2; D is uncertain. V was shortened by 4 bases and J by 4 bases, with 8 bases between the two germline ends. Germline V gives CDR1 SGHAT, CDR2 FQNNGV. The CDR3 runs to 12 residues. For the CDR3, the DNA is TGTGCCAGCAGCTCAAGAAAGTACGAGCAGTACTTC. It translates to CASSSRKYEQYF. The whole variable domain, remainder taken from reference TRBV11-2 and TRBJ2-7, is EAGVAQSPRYKIIEKRQSVAFWCNPISGHATLYWYQQILGQGPKLLIQFQNNGVVDDSQLPKDRFSAERLKGVDSTLKIQPAKLEDSAVYLCASSSRKYEQYFGPGTRLTVT.

The chain employs TRBV7-6 and TRBJ2-7; 10 nucleotides agree with TRBD2. The J segment lost 3 bases and the V segment lost 2 bases, leaving 7 bases of the junction unmatched. This CDR3 contains 16 residues. The V gene's germline CDR1 is SGHVS and CDR2 FNYEAQ. This chain's CDR3 is CASSLTGLAAGYEQYF. The CDR3 region has the DNA TGTGCCAGCAGCTTAACAGGACTAGCGGCGGGCTACGAGCAGTACTTC.

The chain has TRBV6-6 and TRBJ2-7, with D possibly TRBD2 on 6 matching bases. CDR1 and CDR2 from the germline V gene are MNHNY and SVGAGI (reference sequence). CDR3 length: 13 residues. V lost 6 bases and J lost 4, with 13 bases in between. CDR3 in DNA: TGTGCCAGCAGGATTAGCGGATTATACGAGCAGTACTTC. This gives the protein CASRISGLYEQYF.

The chain recombines TRBV5-6 with TRBJ1-2; D remains unclear. V was cut by 2 bases and J by 5 bases, with 19 bases left in between. CDR3 length: 16 amino acids. Germline V lookup: CDR1 SGHDT, CDR2 YYEEEE. The CDR3 is CASSLTYPPVGYGYTF. DNA of the CDR3: TGTGCCAGCAGCTTAACTTATCCCCCTGTGGGGTATGGCTACACCTTC.

V is TRBV10-3 and J is TRBJ2-7; 13 bases map to TRBD2. With V trimmed by 2 bases and J by 5 bases, 6 bases remained unmatched. This CDR3 region has 16 residues. Germline V gene lookup returns CDR1 ENHRY and CDR2 SYGVKD. The CDR3 sequence: CAISEPGLAGDNEQYF. CDR3 coding DNA: TGTGCCATCAGTGAGCCTGGACTAGCGGGAGATAACGAGCAGTACTTC.

V is TRBV7-2 and J is TRBJ2-1, with D hard to call. Germline CDR1 is SGHTA and CDR2 is FQGNSA. The CDR3 has 13 residues. V dropped 7 bases and J dropped 5 bases, with 12 bases sitting between them. DNA for the CDR3: TGTGCCAGCAACCCGGGCCCTCACAATGAGCAGTTCTTC. This translates into CASNPGPHNEQFF.

The gene calls are TRBV12-3 or TRBV12-4 and TRBJ1-2, with a weak D call TRBD1 (5 bases). CDR3 size: 13 residues. V lost 3 bases, J lost 3 bases, and 8 bases lay in between. Here the CDR3 reads CASSLGTDYGYTF. The CDR3 region has the DNA TGTGCCAGCAGTTTGGGGACGGACTATGGCTACACCTTC.

This rearrangement joins TRBV7-2 to TRBJ1-5; tentative D call: TRBD1 (6 bases). V dropped 4 bases and J dropped 3 bases, with 13 bases sitting between them. The CDR3 has 15 amino acids. CDR1 SGHTA and CDR2 FQGNSA come from the germline V gene. In DNA, the CDR3 is TGTGCCAGCAGCTCGCTGACAGGATTCAATCAGCCCCAGCATTTT. It encodes CASSSLTGFNQPQHF.

V usage is TRBV3-1 (or the pseudogene TRBV3-2) and J usage is TRBJ2-7; D may be TRBD1 (8 bases). CDR1 is LGHDT and CDR2 is YNNKEL in the germline V gene (reference sequence). This CDR3 is 13 amino acids long. V was trimmed by 7 bases and J by 5 bases, leaving 15 bases between them. CDR3 nucleotides: TGTGCCAGCAACACAGGGGGGGTCGACGAGCAGTACTTC. It translates to CASNTGGVDEQYF.

This clone appeared once. The chain has TRBV19 and TRBJ2-2; D is uncertain. The CDR3 has 13 amino acids. The germline V gene encodes CDR1 LNHDA and CDR2 SQIVND (reference sequence). Trimming shortened V by 5 bases and J by 1 base, and 5 bases separated the two germline ends. The CDR3 is CASSGQNTGELFF. The CDR3 nucleotides read TGTGCCAGTAGTGGCCAGAACACCGGGGAGCTGTTTTTT.

The rearrangement joins TRBV4-3 to TRBJ1-5, with 7 positions matching TRBD1. Germline assignment: CDR1 LGHNA and CDR2 YSLEER. The CDR3 sequence is 15 residues long. The V segment lost 0 bases and the J segment 7 bases; nucleotides outside the gene matches: 6. As DNA, the CDR3 is TGCGCCAGCAGCCAAGATCGACAGGGCAGGCAGCCCCAGCATTTT. Translated, it gives CASSQDRQGRQPQHF.

V and J are TRBV5-1 and TRBJ2-2; 7 bases match TRBD2. Germline V gene data show CDR1 as SGHRS and CDR2 as YFSETQ. V dropped 2 bases and J dropped 5; count of bases not matched to a gene: 6. The CDR3 consists of 15 residues. The CDR3 reads CASSLAGPPTGELFF. CDR3 nucleotides: TGCGCCAGCAGCTTAGCGGGACCGCCAACCGGGGAGCTGTTTTTT.

V is TRBV28 and J is TRBJ2-3; the match to TRBD1 covers 7 bases. The CDR3 covers 13 residues. Germline values: CDR1 MDHEN, CDR2 SYDVKM. J lost 4 bases, V lost 7 bases, and 5 bases had no gene match. CDR3 sequence (DNA): TGTGCCAGCACTCTGACAGGGTCAGATACGCAGTATTTT. This codes for CASTLTGSDTQYF.

The CDR3 DNA reads TGTGCCAGCGGGCCAGCCTTTAGCAATCAGCCCCAGCATTTT. Protein: CASGPAFSNQPQHF. The chain joins TRBV28 to TRBJ1-5, with D hard to call. The germline V and J ends were trimmed by 8 bases and 0 bases, with 11 bases remaining between them. This CDR3 is 14 amino acids long. Germline CDR1 reads MDHEN; CDR2 reads SYDVKM.

V gene TRBV6-2 or TRBV6-3 combines with J gene TRBJ1-2; no reliable D call. The V gene lost 5 bases and the J gene lost 2 bases, with 6 bases spanning the gap. The CDR3 has 12 amino acids. CDR1 and CDR2 (germline): MNHEY, SVGEGT. CDR3 bases: TGTGCCAGCAGTCAAGGGAACTATGGCTACACCTTC. Its protein is CASSQGNYGYTF.

The V and J genes are TRBV21-1 and TRBJ1-5. TRBV21-1 is flagged as a pseudogene. The CDR3 spans 15 residues. The CDR3 sequence: CASSKGGVRNQPQHF. In nucleotides, the CDR3 is TGTGCCAGCAGCAAAGGTGGGGTGCGGAATCAGCCCCAGCATTTT.

The chain joins TRBV6-6 to TRBJ2-5, with 11 bases fitting TRBD2. Germline lookup yields CDR1 MNHNY and CDR2 SVGAGI (reference sequence). The CDR3 consists of 16 residues. The trim removed 6 bases at V and 5 bases at J, leaving 11 bases unmatched. CDR3 region: CASRPPTSGTGETQYF. CDR3 nucleotide sequence: TGTGCCAGCAGACCACCGACTAGCGGGACGGGGGAGACCCAGTACTTC.

J is TRBJ2-7 and V is TRBV28; D may be TRBD2 (6 bases). The germline V and J ends were trimmed by 8 bases and 2 bases, with 19 bases remaining between them. The CDR3 has 15 residues. Germline assignment: CDR1 MDHEN and CDR2 SYDVKM. The CDR3 nucleotides are TGTGCCAGCCGACGAGGAGGGGTGGGGGCCTACGAGCAGTACTTC. Protein sequence: CASRRGGVGAYEQYF.

In this sample, this clone turned up once. The chain carries TRBV4-3 and TRBJ2-3, with 7 nucleotides matching TRBD2. Looked up from germline, CDR1 is LGHNA and CDR2 is YSLEER. The CDR3 is 18 amino acids. With 0 bases clipped from V and 4 bases from J, the junction kept 13 bases outside the gene matches. The CDR3 DNA sequence: TGCGCCAGCAGCCAAGAATGGGGAAGCGGGATTCGTCCAGATACGCAGTATTTT. It codes for CASSQEWGSGIRPDTQYF.

This clone was found a few times. CDR3 DNA: TGTGCCAGCCGATCTATAGCGGGAGAACCCTACGAGCAGTACTTC. It codes for CASRSIAGEPYEQYF. The rearrangement joins TRBV6-5 to TRBJ2-7, with 9 bases aligning to TRBD2. Trimming at V came to 8 bases and at J to 2 bases, leaving 10 bases not matched to a gene. The CDR3 is 15 amino acids. The germline V gene has CDR1 MNHEY and CDR2 SVGAGI.

The rearrangement uses TRBV14 and TRBJ2-1, with 10 nucleotides matching TRBD2. This CDR3 spans 14 amino acids. Germline-derived CDR1 and CDR2 are SGHDN and FVKESK. The trim removed 0 bases at V and 8 bases at J, leaving 1 base unmatched. CDR3 sequence (DNA): TGTGCCAGCAGCCAAGAACTAGCGGGATATGAGCAGTTCTTC. As protein: CASSQELAGYEQFF. Full variable domain (remainder filled in from reference TRBV14 and TRBJ2-1): EAGVTQFPSHSVIEKGQTVTLRCDPISGHDNLYWYRRVMGKEIKFLLHFVKESKQDESGMPNNRFLAERTGGTYSTLKVQPAELEDSGVYFCASSQELAGYEQFFGPGTRLTVL.